One and the same sample provided the 26 T cell receptor beta chains below, sequenced in a study of blood T cell repertoires in COVID-19. Libraries were prepared by immunoSEQ multiplex PCR; TCRdb keeps only in-frame clonotypes and omits some of them. The sample comprises under 250,000 clones, approximately 90% of which are singletons, and over 0.75% rests with the top ten. The source material was peripheral blood. These receptor sequences come from a man in his sixties with COVID-19, enrolled during active disease.

The chain links TRBV11-2 to TRBJ1-2; D is unclear. Per the germline V gene, CDR1 is SGHAT and CDR2 is FQNNGV. The length of the CDR3 is 13 residues. V was pared by 3 bases and J by 8 bases, with 13 bases between. This CDR3 is CASSFQVVAGYTF. The CDR3 nucleotides are TGTGCCAGCAGCTTTCAAGTCGTTGCGGGCTACACCTTC.

This rearrangement joins TRBV5-6 to TRBJ1-1; D is ambiguous. The V end lost 2 bases, the J end lost 3 bases, and 8 bases lay between the germline ends. Germline CDR1 and CDR2: SGHDT and YYEEEE. The CDR3 has 13 residues. The CDR3 sequence is CASSLGRDTEAFF. In DNA form, the CDR3 reads TGTGCCAGCAGCTTAGGGAGGGACACTGAAGCTTTCTTT. Full variable domain (remainder filled in from reference TRBV5-6 and TRBJ1-1): DAGVTQSPTHLIKTRGQQVTLRCSPKSGHDTVSWYQQALGQGPQFIFQYYEEEERQRGNFPDRFSGHQFPNYSSELNVNALLLGDSALYLCASSLGRDTEAFFGQGTRLTVV.

The rearrangement joins TRBV30 to TRBJ1-2; D is unresolved. CDR3 size: 12 residues. The V end was cut by 4 bases, the J end by 8 bases, with 14 bases between. CDR1 is GTSNPN, CDR2 SVGIG, per germline (reference sequence). The CDR3 loop is CAWNPGISGYTF. The CDR3 nucleotides read TGTGCCTGGAACCCCGGGATATCCGGCTACACCTTC.

This clone was seen once. The chain links TRBV6-4 to TRBJ2-1; 11 nucleotides align to TRBD2. The J segment lost 7 bases and the V segment lost 0 bases, leaving 5 bases of the junction unmatched. Germline V gene sequence: CDR1 MRHNA, CDR2 SNTAGT. The CDR3 extends over 16 amino acids. Written as DNA, the CDR3 is TGTGCCAGCAGTGACTCGGGGGCTAGCGGGAGGAATGAGCAGTTCTTC. Translating it yields CASSDSGASGRNEQFF.

CDR3 nucleotides: TGTGCCAGCAGCTTAGCACCGGGACAGGGTTCCTACGAGCAGTACTTC. This sequence encodes CASSLAPGQGSYEQYF. The chain uses TRBV7-2 and TRBJ2-7; 9 bases match TRBD1. Germline loops: CDR1 SGHTA, CDR2 FQGNSA. Trimming at V came to 0 bases and at J to 1 base, leaving 4 bases not matched to a gene. This CDR3 contains 16 residues.

This clone was detected a few times. The rearrangement joins TRBV6-5 to TRBJ1-2, with D maybe TRBD1 (5 bases). With 2 bases removed from V and 3 bases from J, the gap between germline ends came to 10 bases. The CDR3 loop spans 14 amino acids. Germline assignment: CDR1 MNHEY and CDR2 SVGAGI. Here the CDR3 DNA reads TGTGCCAGCAGTTACGGGGCCCGACACTATGGCTACACCTTC. Its protein product is CASSYGARHYGYTF.

The chain links TRBV5-1 to TRBJ2-3; D is ambiguous. The length of the CDR3 is 13 residues. V lost 7 bases to trimming and J lost 3 bases, with 12 bases between them. Germline V lookup: CDR1 SGHRS, CDR2 YFSETQ. The CDR3 region is CASFQVGTDTQYF. For the CDR3, the DNA is TGCGCCAGCTTCCAGGTTGGGACAGATACGCAGTATTTT.

The rearrangement uses TRBV11-3 and TRBJ1-5; tentative D call: TRBD1 (5 bases). Germline V gives CDR1 SGHNT, CDR2 YENEEA. The CDR3 totals 14 residues. Trimming stripped 8 bases from V and 5 bases from J, with 16 bases between. The CDR3 loop reads CASPWGYGHQPQHF. The CDR3 nucleotides are TGTGCCAGCCCCTGGGGCTACGGGCATCAGCCCCAGCATTTT.

CDR3: CASRRGTSGGARATDTQYF. The DNA for the CDR3 is TGTGCCAGCAGAAGAGGGACTAGCGGGGGGGCCCGTGCAACAGATACGCAGTATTTT. This chain links TRBV5-4 with TRBJ2-3; 16 nucleotides line up with TRBD2. The ends lost 5 bases at V and 3 bases at J; junction bases unmatched: 12. Germline loops: CDR1 SGHNT, CDR2 YYREEE (reference sequence). The CDR3 contains 19 residues.

The chain recombines TRBV24-1 with TRBJ2-7; possible D gene TRBD2, 5 bases. In germline, CDR1 is KGHDR, CDR2 SFDVKD. V lost 8 bases and J lost 6, with 10 bases in between. This CDR3 is 11 amino acids long. Here the CDR3 reads CATKSGGEQYF. Written as DNA, the CDR3 is TGTGCCACCAAATCAGGAGGCGAGCAGTACTTC.

This rearrangement joins TRBV6-1 to TRBJ2-2, with 8 bases aligning to TRBD1. After removal of 3 bases from V and 3 bases from J, the junction contained 3 bases not matched to a gene. Germline-derived CDR1 and CDR2 are MNHNS and SASEGT. The CDR3 consists of 15 residues. CDR3 protein: CASSDQGAHTGELFF. Here the CDR3 DNA reads TGTGCCAGCAGTGACCAGGGGGCCCACACCGGGGAGCTGTTTTTT.

This chain links TRBV3-1 (or the pseudogene TRBV3-2) with TRBJ2-1; 9 positions match TRBD2. The CDR3 sequence is 16 residues long. Germline V gene data show CDR1 as LGHDT and CDR2 as YNNKEL (reference sequence). V lost 1 base, J lost 2 bases, and 3 bases stayed unmatched. The CDR3, as DNA: TGTGCCAGCAGCCAAGGCGGCGGGAGGGCCTACAATGAGCAGTTCTTC. Its translation: CASSQGGGRAYNEQFF.

This clone showed up just a few times. The rearrangement joins TRBV5-5 to TRBJ1-2, with a tentative D call TRBD1 (6 bases). Germline values: CDR1 SGHKS, CDR2 YYEKEE (reference sequence). This CDR3 comprises 13 residues. V lost 4 bases and J lost 3, with 10 bases in between. In nucleotides, the CDR3 is TGTGCCAGCAGCATCCGACAGGACTATGGCTACACCTTC. Translated, it gives CASSIRQDYGYTF.

In DNA, the CDR3 is TGTGCCAGCAGCTTGGGTACCCAACGGTCTACCTACGAGCAGTACTTC. Amino acid sequence: CASSLGTQRSTYEQYF. The J gene is TRBJ2-7, the V gene TRBV5-4; D is ambiguous. The CDR3 totals 16 residues. Looked up from germline, CDR1 is SGHNT and CDR2 is YYREEE (reference sequence). Trimming cost V 0 bases and J 2 bases, with 15 bases left between them.

The chain carries TRBV18 and TRBJ2-1; 10 positions match TRBD1. Germline loops: CDR1 KGHSH, CDR2 LQKENI. The V segment lost 3 bases and the J segment 7 bases; nucleotides outside the gene matches: 6. This CDR3 spans 15 amino acids. This CDR3 reads CASSPLTGGVNEQFF. The CDR3, as DNA: TGTGCCAGCTCACCGCTGACAGGGGGCGTGAATGAGCAGTTCTTC.

CDR3 in amino acids: CASSPGQNYGYTF. CDR3 nucleotide sequence: TGTGCCAGCTCACCAGGACAGAACTATGGCTACACCTTC. V gene TRBV18 combines with J gene TRBJ1-2, with TRBD1 as a possible D gene (6 bases). V gave up 2 bases and J gave up 2 bases, with 6 bases separating them. The CDR3 is 13 residues long. Germline-derived CDR1 and CDR2 are KGHSH and LQKENI.

The chain has TRBV7-8 and TRBJ1-4; D is unclear. This CDR3 is built from 16 residues. Germline V CDR1 and CDR2: SGHVS, FQNEAQ. Trimming left V 5 bases short and J 6 bases short, with 19 bases between. CDR3 amino acids: CASSEGSGGPHEKLFF. CDR3 nucleotides: TGTGCCAGCAGCGAGGGATCGGGTGGCCCCCATGAAAAACTGTTTTTT.

The V gene is TRBV7-9, the J gene TRBJ2-4; 16 bases line up with TRBD2. Per the germline V gene, CDR1 is SEHNR and CDR2 is FQNEAQ (reference sequence). Germline trimming cut 3 bases from V and 5 bases from J; bases unmatched to any gene: 1. The CDR3 is 16 amino acids. CDR3 amino acids: CASSLGTSGRENIQYF. The CDR3 region has the DNA TGTGCCAGCAGCTTGGGGACTAGCGGGAGGGAAAACATTCAGTACTTC.

As concerns this clone: Other DNA sequences within the sample encode an identical CDR3. This rearrangement joins TRBV19 to TRBJ1-1; 7 nucleotides agree with TRBD1. J was trimmed by 0 bases and V by 6 bases; bases with no gene match: 4. The germline V gene encodes CDR1 LNHDA and CDR2 SQIVND (reference sequence). The CDR3 covers 14 residues. As DNA, the CDR3 is TGTGCCAGTAGCGATGGACAGGTGAACACTGAAGCTTTCTTT. Encoded protein: CASSDGQVNTEAFF.

This chain connects TRBV6-2 or TRBV6-3 to TRBJ2-1; 7 bases line up with TRBD1. The CDR3 has 15 amino acids. The J segment lost 5 bases and the V segment lost 4 bases, leaving 8 bases of the junction unmatched. The V gene's germline CDR1 is MNHEY and CDR2 SVGEGT. CDR3 nucleotides: TGTGCCAGCAGTTCTCTACAGGGACAGAACAATGAGCAGTTCTTC. Encoded protein: CASSSLQGQNNEQFF.

The rearrangement joins TRBV5-1 to TRBJ2-3, with 7 bases aligning to TRBD1. V lost 3 bases and J lost 6; bases outside the gene matches: 13. The germline gives CDR1 SGHRS, CDR2 YFSETQ. The CDR3 contains 16 residues. The CDR3 loop reads CASSSGQASYRDTQYF. CDR3 bases: TGCGCCAGCAGCTCCGGACAGGCCAGCTACCGGGATACGCAGTATTTT.

The chain couples TRBV6-2 or TRBV6-3 to TRBJ2-1, with TRBD2 identical over 11 bases. The germline V gene encodes CDR1 MNHEY and CDR2 SVGEGT. There are 20 residues in the CDR3. Trimming took 3 bases from V and 0 from J; bases not matched to a gene: 13. The CDR3 DNA reads TGTGCCAGCAGTTATCCCGGGACTAGCGGCTACACTCACTCCTACAATGAGCAGTTCTTC. It specifies CASSYPGTSGYTHSYNEQFF.

The CDR3 region is CASSGGTELNTEAFF. The CDR3 nucleotides are TGTGCCAGCAGCGGAGGGACAGAGCTGAACACTGAAGCTTTCTTT. The genes are TRBV5-4 and TRBJ1-1; 7 bases are shared with TRBD1. J lost 0 bases, V lost 4 bases, and 6 bases had no gene match. The CDR3 is 15 amino acids. Per the germline V gene, CDR1 is SGHNT and CDR2 is YYREEE (reference sequence). Using reference TRBV5-4 and TRBJ1-1 for the parts outside the CDR3, the full variable domain is ETGVTQSPTHLIKTRGQQVTLRCSSQSGHNTVSWYQQALGQGPQFIFQYYREEENGRGNFPPRFSGLQFPNYSSELNVNALELDDSALYLCASSGGTELNTEAFFGQGTRLTVV.

The CDR3 is CASSQRTRGTDTQYF. DNA for the CDR3: TGTGCCAGCAGCCAAAGGACTAGGGGCACAGATACGCAGTATTTT. The genes are TRBV3-1 (or the pseudogene TRBV3-2) and TRBJ2-3; 7 bases match TRBD2. The CDR3 has 15 amino acids. The germline CDR1 and CDR2 sequences are LGHDT and YNNKEL (reference sequence). V shed 2 bases and J 1 base; nucleotides not matched to a gene: 3.

The chain couples TRBV13 to TRBJ1-2; 7 nucleotides align to TRBD1. The CDR3 is 14 residues long. Per germline, CDR1 PRHDT and CDR2 FYEKMQ (reference sequence). J was trimmed by 8 bases and V by 3 bases; bases with no gene match: 9. In nucleotides, the CDR3 is TGTGCCAGCAGCTTGGGAGACAGGGTGAGCGGCTACACCTTC. Its protein is CASSLGDRVSGYTF.

The chain combines TRBV7-8 with TRBJ1-3, with 7 positions matching TRBD1. Germline V CDR1 and CDR2: SGHVS, FQNEAQ. The CDR3 totals 15 residues. The V and J ends lost 5 bases and 4 bases, in that order; junction bases with no gene match: 8. The DNA for the CDR3 is TGTGCCAGCAGCCCCCTGACAGGGACAGGAAACACCATATATTTT. This sequence encodes CASSPLTGTGNTIYF.